The text below deals with one TCR beta chain. Generated by immunoSEQ multiplex PCR, the TCRdb table keeps only in-frame clones and is missing some. The repertoire includes 200,000 to 250,000 clones, around 84% of them detected once, and approximately 3.2% sits in the top ten. In germline, CDR1 is SGHAT, CDR2 FQNNGV. The ends were cut back, 2 bases at V and 9 bases at J, with 17 bases in the middle. The CDR3 has 15 residues. This record belongs to a study of blood T cell repertoires in COVID-19. On the study more broadly: Spain, Italy and the United States supplied samples that represented acute and convalescent COVID-19. PBMCs, B-cell-depleted T cells, or T cells were the source of the cDNA or gDNA that made up the material.

The sample comprised peripheral blood. The gene calls are TRBV11-2 and TRBJ2-1, with D perhaps TRBD2 (6 bases). The TCR sequence derives from a young woman with acute or convalescent COVID-19. For the CDR3, the DNA is TGTGCCAGCAGCTTACAATCCACTAGCACACTTGAGCAGTTCTTC. This gives the protein CASSLQSTSTLEQFF. The full variable domain, in which reference TRBV11-2 and TRBJ2-1 provide the parts outside the CDR3, is EAGVAQSPRYKIIEKRQSVAFWCNPISGHATLYWYQQILGQGPKLLIQFQNNGVVDDSQLPKDRFSAERLKGVDSTLKIQPAKLEDSAVYLCASSLQSTSTLEQFFGPGTRLTVL.